The sequence of this T cell receptor (beta chain) was determined in a study of blood T cell repertoires in COVID-19. Study-level information: The United States, Italy and Spain were the sources of the acute and convalescent COVID-19 samples. T cells, B-cell-depleted T cells, or PBMCs supplied cDNA or gDNA.

The CDR3 extends over 15 amino acids. The germline V gene encodes CDR1 SGHNT and CDR2 YYREEE (reference sequence). With V trimmed by 4 bases and J by 5 bases, 7 bases remained unmatched. The Seattle site enrolled patients during active infection and followed them longitudinally. Study processing details: For nucleated cells, counts were estimated from reference gene primer amplification. The method was immunoSEQ multiplex PCR; TCRdb's version includes in-frame clones alone and lacks a portion of them. D and trimming come from the DNA, and the V and J calls and clone size come from that table. In the table there are 450,000 or so clones, approximately 90% of which are singletons.

V and J are TRBV5-4 and TRBJ2-3; TRBD1 matches at 10 bases. Source material: peripheral blood. The clonotype comes from a man aged 18 to 30 with COVID-19, enrolled during active disease. In DNA form, the CDR3 reads TGTGCCAGCAGCCTGGGACAGGGGAATGGAGATACGCAGTATTTT. It is translated as CASSLGQGNGDTQYF.